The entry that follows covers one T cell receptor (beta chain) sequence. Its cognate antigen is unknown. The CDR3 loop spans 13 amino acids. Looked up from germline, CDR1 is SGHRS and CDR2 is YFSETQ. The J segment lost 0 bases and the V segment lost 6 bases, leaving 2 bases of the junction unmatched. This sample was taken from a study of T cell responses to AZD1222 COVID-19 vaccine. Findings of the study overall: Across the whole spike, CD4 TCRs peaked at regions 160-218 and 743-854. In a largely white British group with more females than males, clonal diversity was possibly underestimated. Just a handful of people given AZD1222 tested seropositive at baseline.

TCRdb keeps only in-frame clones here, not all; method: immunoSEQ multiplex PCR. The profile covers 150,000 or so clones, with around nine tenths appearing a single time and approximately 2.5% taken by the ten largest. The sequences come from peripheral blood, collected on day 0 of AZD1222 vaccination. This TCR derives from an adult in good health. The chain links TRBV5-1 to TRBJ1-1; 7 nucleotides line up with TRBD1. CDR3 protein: CASKGQLNTEAFF. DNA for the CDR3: TGCGCCAGCAAGGGACAGTTGAACACTGAAGCTTTCTTT.